Listed here are 12 T cell receptor beta chains from one sample, sequenced in a study of T cell responses to AZD1222 COVID-19 vaccine (dated by TCRdb to 2020 to 2022). The library came from the immunoSEQ multiplex PCR assay. TCRdb re-hosts the immuneACCESS table, in-frame sequences only. Its copies lack some clones; in the studies checked, an unresolved V gene accounts for under half of them, and the cause for the rest is not known. The sample yields roughly 120,000 clones; 88% were counted once. The leading ten clones occupy around 19% of the sample. The sample's time point label, decoded: baseline before first vaccination. This specimen's treatment or condition label, per the study, means: meningococcal conjugate vaccine given as trial control. The sequenced sample was peripheral blood, obtained on day 0 of MenACWY control vaccination. These receptors came from an adult in good health.

The rearrangement links TRBV15 to TRBJ2-2; possibly TRBD2 for D (5 bases). Germline assignment: CDR1 LNHNV and CDR2 YYDKDF (reference sequence). The CDR3 contains 13 residues. Trimming stripped 5 bases from V and 7 bases from J, with 11 bases between. As DNA, the CDR3 is TGTGCCACCAGCCTACACGGGATCGGGGAGCTGTTTTTT. It yields the protein CATSLHGIGELFF.

This chain links TRBV27 with TRBJ1-2; weak D call: TRBD1 (5 bases). Trimming pared 5 bases from V and 7 bases from J, leaving 20 bases between. The germline gives CDR1 MNHEY, CDR2 SMNVEV (reference sequence). The CDR3 extends over 15 amino acids. CDR3 DNA sequence: TGTGCCAGCAGTCTCCACGGGACGGCGAAGGTTGGCTACACCTTC. Its protein is CASSLHGTAKVGYTF.

The rearrangement joins TRBV7-9 to TRBJ1-4; 7 nucleotides match TRBD1. CDR3 length equals 14 residues. The V and J ends lost 5 bases and 8 bases, in that order; junction bases with no gene match: 8. CDR1 and CDR2 (germline): SEHNR, FQNEAQ (reference sequence). The CDR3 coding sequence is TGTGCCAGCAGCGCCGACAGGGTCGGCGAAAAACTGTTTTTT. Translating it yields CASSADRVGEKLFF.

This chain links TRBV29-1 with TRBJ1-2, with TRBD1 identical over 10 bases. After removal of 6 bases from V and 3 bases from J, the junction contained 10 bases not matched to a gene. The CDR3 length is 15 residues. The germline V gene has CDR1 SQVTM and CDR2 ANQGSEA. The CDR3 is CSVDTGTGVDYGYTF. The CDR3 DNA follows: TGCAGCGTGGACACCGGGACAGGGGTCGACTATGGCTACACCTTC.

Written as DNA, the CDR3 is TGTGCCAGCTCACCAACCTCCACCAACTATGGCTACACCTTC. It specifies CASSPTSTNYGYTF. This chain connects TRBV18 to TRBJ1-2; D not resolved. With 2 bases removed from V and 2 bases from J, the gap between germline ends came to 9 bases. This CDR3 comprises 14 residues. Germline loops: CDR1 KGHSH, CDR2 LQKENI.

This clone was seen only once. The CDR3 sequence: CASSSHPGPSYEQYF. CDR3 DNA sequence: TGTGCCAGCAGCTCCCACCCCGGGCCCTCCTACGAGCAGTACTTC. V usage is TRBV11-2 and J usage is TRBJ2-7; D unclear. The CDR3 spans 15 residues. Trimming left V 4 bases short and J 0 bases short, with 13 bases between. Germline V gene data show CDR1 as SGHAT and CDR2 as FQNNGV.

This clone was detected only once. CDR3 in DNA: TGTGCCAGCAGTTACCGGACAGGGGGCGAAGACCTGTTTTTT. This translates into CASSYRTGGEDLFF. This chain uses TRBV6-5 with TRBJ1-4, with 11 bases identical to TRBD1. V was clipped by 2 bases and J by 14 bases; unmatched bases: 7. CDR3 length equals 14 residues. The germline V gene has CDR1 MNHEY and CDR2 SVGAGI.

The chain is built from TRBV5-1 and TRBJ2-1; the D is unclear. Germline V gene data show CDR1 as SGHRS and CDR2 as YFSETQ. This CDR3 comprises 12 residues. V was clipped by 7 bases and J by 2 bases, with 7 bases between them. For the CDR3, the DNA is TGCGCCAGCCAAACAGCCTACAATGAGCAGTTCTTC. Its translation: CASQTAYNEQFF.

The gene calls are TRBV30 and TRBJ2-3; TRBD1 is a possible D gene (6 bases). The CDR3 extends over 15 amino acids. Deletions cut 5 bases from V and 0 bases from J, with 15 bases between. The germline V gene encodes CDR1 GTSNPN and CDR2 SVGIG (reference sequence). The CDR3 sequence is CAWQLTGLSTDTQYF. CDR3 bases: TGTGCCTGGCAATTGACAGGCTTAAGCACAGATACGCAGTATTTT.

The chain links TRBV15 to TRBJ1-5, with TRBD1 identical over 10 bases. Germline CDR1 reads LNHNV; CDR2 reads YYDKDF (reference sequence). The CDR3 runs 16 residues. Losses at the gene ends were 4 bases for V and 6 bases for J; bases not matched to a gene: 9. The CDR3 nucleotides read TGTGCCACCAGCAATCGGGACAGGGGTAGTTCTCAGCCCCAGCATTTT. Translating gives CATSNRDRGSSQPQHF.

The chain has TRBV30 and TRBJ2-7, with a tentative D call TRBD2 (5 bases). V was pared by 0 bases and J by 6 bases, with 12 bases between. Germline V lookup: CDR1 GTSNPN, CDR2 SVGIG (reference sequence). The CDR3 spans 13 residues. The CDR3 sequence: CAWSVNLDSEQYF. The CDR3 DNA follows: TGTGCCTGGAGTGTAAATTTGGACTCCGAGCAGTACTTC.

As regards this clone: An end of the junction differs from the germline gene, which may be a read error. The genes are TRBV18 and TRBJ2-7; maybe TRBD1 (5 bases). Germline V gene lookup returns CDR1 KGHSH and CDR2 LQKENI. This CDR3 is 14 amino acids long. CDR3 amino acids: CASSPLGQSSEQYF. CDR3 nucleotides: TGTGCCAGCTCACCACTCGGACAATCCTCCGAGCAGTACTTC. The full variable domain, completed using reference TRBV18 and TRBJ2-7, is NAGVMQNPRHLVRRRGQEARLRCSPMKGHSHVYWYRQLPEEGLKFMVYLQKENIIDESGMPKERFSAEFPKEGPSILRIQQVVRGDSAAYFCASSPLGQSSEQYFGPGTRLTVT.